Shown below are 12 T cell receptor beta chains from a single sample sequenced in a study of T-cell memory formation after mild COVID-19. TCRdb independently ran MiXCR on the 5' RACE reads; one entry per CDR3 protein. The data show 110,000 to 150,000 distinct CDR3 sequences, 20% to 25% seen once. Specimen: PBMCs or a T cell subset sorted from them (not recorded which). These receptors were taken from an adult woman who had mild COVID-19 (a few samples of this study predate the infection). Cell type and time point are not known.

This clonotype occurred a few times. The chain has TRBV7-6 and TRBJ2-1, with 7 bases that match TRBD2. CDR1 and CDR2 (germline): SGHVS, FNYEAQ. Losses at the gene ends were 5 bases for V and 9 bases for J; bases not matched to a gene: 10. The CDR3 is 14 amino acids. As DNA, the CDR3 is TGTGCCAGCAGCCCACATGGGTCGGGGGGTGAGCAGTTCTTC. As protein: CASSPHGSGGEQFF.

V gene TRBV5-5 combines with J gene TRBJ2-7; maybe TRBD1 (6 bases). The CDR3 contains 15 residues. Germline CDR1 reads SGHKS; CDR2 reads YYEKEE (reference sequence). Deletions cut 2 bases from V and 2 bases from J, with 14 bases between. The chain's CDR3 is CASSFRDMNPYEQYF. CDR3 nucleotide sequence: TGTGCCAGCAGCTTCCGGGACATGAACCCCTACGAGCAGTACTTC.

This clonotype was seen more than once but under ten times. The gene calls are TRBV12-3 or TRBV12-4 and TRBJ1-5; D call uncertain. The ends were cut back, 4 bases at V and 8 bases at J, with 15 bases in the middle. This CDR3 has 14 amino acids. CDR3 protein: CASSSEGWDEPQHF. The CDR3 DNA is TGTGCCAGCAGTTCTGAAGGGTGGGATGAGCCCCAGCATTTT.

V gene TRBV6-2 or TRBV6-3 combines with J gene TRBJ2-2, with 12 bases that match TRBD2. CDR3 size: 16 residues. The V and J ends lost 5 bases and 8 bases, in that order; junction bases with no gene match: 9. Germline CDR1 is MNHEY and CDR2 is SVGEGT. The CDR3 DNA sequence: TGTGCCAGCAGTCCCACTAGCGGGAGGCCCTCGGGGGAGCTGTTTTTT. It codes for CASSPTSGRPSGELFF.

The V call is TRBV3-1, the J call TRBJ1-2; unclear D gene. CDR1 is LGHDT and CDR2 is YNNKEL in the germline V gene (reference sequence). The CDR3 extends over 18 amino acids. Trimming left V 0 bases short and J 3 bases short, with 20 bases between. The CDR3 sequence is CASSQETATVAPYYGYTF. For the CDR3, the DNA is TGTGCCAGCAGCCAAGAGACCGCGACGGTAGCCCCCTACTATGGCTACACCTTC.

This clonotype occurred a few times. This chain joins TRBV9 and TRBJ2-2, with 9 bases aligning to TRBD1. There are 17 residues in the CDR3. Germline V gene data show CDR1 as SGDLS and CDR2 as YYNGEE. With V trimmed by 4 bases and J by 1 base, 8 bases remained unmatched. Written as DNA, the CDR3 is TGTGCCAGCAGCTCACCGGGACAGGGATTGAACACCGGGGAGCTGTTTTTT. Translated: CASSSPGQGLNTGELFF.

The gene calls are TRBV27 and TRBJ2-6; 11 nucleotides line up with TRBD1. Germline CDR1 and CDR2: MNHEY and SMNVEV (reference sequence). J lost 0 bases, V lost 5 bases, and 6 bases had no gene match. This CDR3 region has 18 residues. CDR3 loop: CASSPRTGGISGANVLTF. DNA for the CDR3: TGTGCCAGCAGTCCTCGGACAGGGGGCATCTCTGGGGCCAACGTCCTGACTTTC.

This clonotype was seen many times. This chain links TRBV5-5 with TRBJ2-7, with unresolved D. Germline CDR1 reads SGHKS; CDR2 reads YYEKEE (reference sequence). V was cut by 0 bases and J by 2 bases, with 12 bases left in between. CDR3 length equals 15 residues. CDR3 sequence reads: CASSLESHPTYEQYF. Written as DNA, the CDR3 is TGTGCCAGCAGCTTGGAATCCCACCCAACCTACGAGCAGTACTTC.

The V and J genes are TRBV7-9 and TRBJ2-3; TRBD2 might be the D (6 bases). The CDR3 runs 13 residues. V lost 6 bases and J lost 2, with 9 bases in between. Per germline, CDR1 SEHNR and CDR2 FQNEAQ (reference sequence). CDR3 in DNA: TGTGCCAGCAGAGGCGGGGTCACAGATACGCAGTATTTT. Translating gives CASRGGVTDTQYF. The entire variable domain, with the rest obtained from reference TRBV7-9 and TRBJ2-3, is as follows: DTGVSQNPRHKITKRGQNVTFRCDPISEHNRLYWYRQTLGQGPEFLTYFQNEAQLEKSRLLSDRFSAERPKGSFSTLEIQRTEQGDSAMYLCASRGGVTDTQYFGPGTRLTVL.

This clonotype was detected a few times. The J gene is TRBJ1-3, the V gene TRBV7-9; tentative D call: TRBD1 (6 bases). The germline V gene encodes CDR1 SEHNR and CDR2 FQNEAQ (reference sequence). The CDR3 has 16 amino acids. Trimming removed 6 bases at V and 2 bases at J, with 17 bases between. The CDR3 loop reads CASSPRQADPGNTIYF. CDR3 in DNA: TGTGCCAGCAGTCCCCGACAGGCCGACCCTGGAAACACCATATATTTT. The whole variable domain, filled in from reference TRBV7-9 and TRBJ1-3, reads DTGVSQNPRHKITKRGQNVTFRCDPISEHNRLYWYRQTLGQGPEFLTYFQNEAQLEKSRLLSDRFSAERPKGSFSTLEIQRTEQGDSAMYLCASSPRQADPGNTIYFGEGSWLTVV.

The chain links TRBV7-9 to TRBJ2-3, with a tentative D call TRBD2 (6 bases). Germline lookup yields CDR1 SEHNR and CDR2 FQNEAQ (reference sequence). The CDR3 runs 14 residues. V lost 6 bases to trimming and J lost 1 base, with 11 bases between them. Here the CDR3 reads CASSGGFGTDTQYF. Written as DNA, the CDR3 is TGTGCCAGCAGTGGAGGGTTCGGCACAGATACGCAGTATTTT.

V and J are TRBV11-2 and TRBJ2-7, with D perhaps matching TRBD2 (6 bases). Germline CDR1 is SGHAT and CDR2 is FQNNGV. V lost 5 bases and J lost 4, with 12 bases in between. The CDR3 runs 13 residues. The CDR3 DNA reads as TGTGCCAGCAGCCCCGGGACTGAGTACGAGCAGTACTTC. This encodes CASSPGTEYEQYF.